The 11 T cell receptor beta chains presented below share a single source sample, sequenced in a study of blood T cell repertoires in COVID-19. Sequenced by immunoSEQ multiplex PCR; TCRdb stores in-frame clones only, minus some. The table lists tens of thousands of clones, less than 85% of them singletons. The specimen sequenced was peripheral blood. These receptors were collected from a man aged 45-65 years with COVID-19, enrolled during active disease.

The V and J genes are TRBV6-2 or TRBV6-3 and TRBJ1-2, with 8 bases matching TRBD1. Germline V CDR1 and CDR2: MNHEY, SVGEGT. The length of the CDR3 is 15 residues. Losses at the gene ends were 2 bases for V and 6 bases for J; bases not matched to a gene: 8. The CDR3 here is CASSYRGQGLDGYTF. As DNA, the CDR3 is TGTGCCAGCAGTTACCGCGGACAGGGCTTGGATGGCTACACCTTC.

The rearrangement joins TRBV11-2 to TRBJ2-7; a possible D gene is TRBD1 (7 bases). This CDR3 comprises 15 residues. Germline assignment: CDR1 SGHAT and CDR2 FQNNGV. The V gene lost 5 bases and the J gene lost 2 bases, with 16 bases spanning the gap. This CDR3 is CASSQGGSPAYEQYF. In DNA, the CDR3 is TGTGCCAGCAGCCAGGGGGGCAGCCCCGCCTACGAGCAGTACTTC.

The chain links TRBV30 to TRBJ1-4, with D maybe TRBD1 (5 bases). This CDR3 has 13 residues. Trimming stripped 2 bases from V and 13 bases from J, with 17 bases between. Per the germline V gene, CDR1 is GTSNPN and CDR2 is SVGIG (reference sequence). CDR3 DNA sequence: TGTGCCTGGAGTACCGGGACTTTGGACCCACTGTTTTTT. This sequence encodes CAWSTGTLDPLFF.

V usage is TRBV19 and J usage is TRBJ1-6, with TRBD1 matching over 7 bases. Germline V gene data show CDR1 as LNHDA and CDR2 as SQIVND (reference sequence). V shed 6 bases, J shed 8 bases, and the junction held 13 bases outside the gene matches. This CDR3 has 16 amino acids. CDR3 sequence: CASRIFTGTDDSPLHF. The CDR3 nucleotides are TGTGCCAGTAGGATCTTTACCGGGACAGACGATTCACCCCTCCACTTT.

A single count supports this clone. The chain carries TRBV9 and TRBJ2-2; D is perhaps TRBD1 (6 bases). The CDR3 has 15 residues. V lost 5 bases to trimming and J lost 5 bases, with 16 bases between them. Germline V gene sequence: CDR1 SGDLS, CDR2 YYNGEE. The CDR3 coding sequence is TGTGCCAGCAGTGCCGACAGGCCTAGGACCGGGGAGCTGTTTTTT. It specifies CASSADRPRTGELFF.

This clone occurred once. The chain is built from TRBV3-1 (or the pseudogene TRBV3-2) and TRBJ2-2; tentatively, D is TRBD2 (5 bases). Germline V gene sequence: CDR1 LGHDT, CDR2 YNNKEL (reference sequence). This CDR3 has 15 residues. The V and J ends lost 0 bases and 6 bases respectively, with 11 bases between them. For the CDR3, the DNA is TGTGCCAGCAGCCAAGATGCGGGTTCTGCCGGGGAGCTGTTTTTT. This codes for CASSQDAGSAGELFF.

This sequence joins TRBV30 and TRBJ1-4, with D possibly matching TRBD1 (6 bases). V lost 8 bases to trimming and J lost 5 bases, with 12 bases between them. Germline values: CDR1 GTSNPN, CDR2 SVGIG (reference sequence). This CDR3 comprises 12 residues. CDR3: CARGGRNEKLFF. Written as DNA, the CDR3 is TGTGCCCGGGGGGGCCGGAATGAAAAACTGTTTTTT.

This chain's CDR3 is CASSKTAGVGTGELFF. In DNA, the CDR3 is TGCGCCAGCAGCAAAACCGCCGGGGTGGGTACCGGGGAGCTGTTTTTT. V gene TRBV5-1 combines with J gene TRBJ2-2, with a possible D match to TRBD2 (5 bases). Germline lookup yields CDR1 SGHRS and CDR2 YFSETQ. CDR3 size: 16 residues. V lost 4 bases and J lost 5, with 18 bases in between.

The CDR3 coding sequence is TGTGCCAGCAGTTACTCTGCGGGGGACCCTGGGGCCAACGTCCTGACTTTC. As protein: CASSYSAGDPGANVLTF. The chain joins TRBV6-2 or TRBV6-3 to TRBJ2-6; the match to TRBD2 covers 7 bases. Germline lookup yields CDR1 MNHEY and CDR2 SVGEGT. This CDR3 is 17 amino acids long. The V segment lost 0 bases and the J segment 2 bases; nucleotides outside the gene matches: 4.

This CDR3 is CASSSGGGYEQYF. As DNA, the CDR3 is TGTGCCAGCAGCTCCGGTGGTGGCTACGAGCAGTACTTC. The chain is built from TRBV7-8 and TRBJ2-7; D call uncertain. The CDR3 is 13 amino acids. Looked up from germline, CDR1 is SGHVS and CDR2 is FQNEAQ. Between the trimmed V and J ends, which lost 4 bases and 3 bases, there was a span of 10 bases.

V is TRBV19 and J is TRBJ2-1; 10 nucleotides match TRBD2. Germline CDR1 reads LNHDA; CDR2 reads SQIVND (reference sequence). V was clipped by 3 bases and J by 8 bases; unmatched bases: 7. The CDR3 spans 15 residues. The CDR3 spells CASSMSSGGSYEQFF. In nucleotides, the CDR3 is TGTGCCAGTAGTATGAGTAGCGGGGGGAGCTATGAGCAGTTCTTC.